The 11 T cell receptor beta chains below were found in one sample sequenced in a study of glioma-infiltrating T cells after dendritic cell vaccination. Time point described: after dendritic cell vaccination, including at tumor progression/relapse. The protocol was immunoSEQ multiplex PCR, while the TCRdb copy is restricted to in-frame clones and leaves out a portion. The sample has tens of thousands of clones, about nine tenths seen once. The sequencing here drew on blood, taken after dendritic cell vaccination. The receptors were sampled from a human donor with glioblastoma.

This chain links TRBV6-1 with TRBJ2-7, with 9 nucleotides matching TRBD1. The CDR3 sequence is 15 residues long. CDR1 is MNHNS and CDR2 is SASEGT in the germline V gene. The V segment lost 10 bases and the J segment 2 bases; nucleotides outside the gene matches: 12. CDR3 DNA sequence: TGTGCCATAAATCCCGGGACAGGGATTGCCTACGAGCAGTACTTC. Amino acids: CAINPGTGIAYEQYF.

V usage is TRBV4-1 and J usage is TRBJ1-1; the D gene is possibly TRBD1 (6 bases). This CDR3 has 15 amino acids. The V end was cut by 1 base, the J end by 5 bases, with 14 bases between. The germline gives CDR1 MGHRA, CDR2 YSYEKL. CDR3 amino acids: CASSQGQALRTEAFF. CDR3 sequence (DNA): TGCGCCAGCAGCCAAGGACAGGCCCTGAGGACTGAAGCTTTCTTT.

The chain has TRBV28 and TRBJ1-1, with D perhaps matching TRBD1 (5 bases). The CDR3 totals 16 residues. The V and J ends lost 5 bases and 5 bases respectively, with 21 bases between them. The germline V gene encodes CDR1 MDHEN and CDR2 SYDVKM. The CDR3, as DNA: TGTGCCAGCAGTCCTTTTTTAGGCAGGGAAAGGACTGAAGCTTTCTTT. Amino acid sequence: CASSPFLGRERTEAFF.

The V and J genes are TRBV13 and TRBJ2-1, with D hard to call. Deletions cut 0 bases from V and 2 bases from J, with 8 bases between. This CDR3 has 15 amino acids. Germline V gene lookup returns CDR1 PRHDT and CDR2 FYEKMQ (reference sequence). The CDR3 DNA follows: TGTGCCAGCAGCTTAGGGGCCGAAGCCTACAATGAGCAGTTCTTC. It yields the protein CASSLGAEAYNEQFF.

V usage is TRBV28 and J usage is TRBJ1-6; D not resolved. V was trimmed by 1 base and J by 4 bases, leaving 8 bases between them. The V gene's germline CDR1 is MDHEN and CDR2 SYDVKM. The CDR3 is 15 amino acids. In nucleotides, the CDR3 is TGTGCCAGCAGTTTATCCCAGGATTATAATTCACCCCTCCACTTT. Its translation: CASSLSQDYNSPLHF. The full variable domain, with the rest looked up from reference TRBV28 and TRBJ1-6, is DVKVTQSSRYLVKRTGEKVFLECVQDMDHENMFWYRQDPGLGLRLIYFSYDVKMKEKGDIPEGYSVSREKKERFSLILESASTNQTSMYLCASSLSQDYNSPLHFGNGTRLTVT.

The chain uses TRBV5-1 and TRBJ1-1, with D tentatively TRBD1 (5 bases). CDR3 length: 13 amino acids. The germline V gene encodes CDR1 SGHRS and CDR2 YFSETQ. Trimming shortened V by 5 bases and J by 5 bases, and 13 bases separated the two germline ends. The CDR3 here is CASSKQERTEAFF. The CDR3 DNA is TGCGCCAGCAGTAAACAGGAGAGAACTGAAGCTTTCTTT.

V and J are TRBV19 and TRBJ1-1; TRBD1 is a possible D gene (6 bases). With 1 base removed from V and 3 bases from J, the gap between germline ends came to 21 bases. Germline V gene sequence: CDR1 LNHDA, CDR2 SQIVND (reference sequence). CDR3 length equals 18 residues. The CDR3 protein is CASSIGRRRGARDTEAFF. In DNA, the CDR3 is TGTGCCAGTAGTATAGGCCGGAGGCGGGGGGCAAGGGACACTGAAGCTTTCTTT.

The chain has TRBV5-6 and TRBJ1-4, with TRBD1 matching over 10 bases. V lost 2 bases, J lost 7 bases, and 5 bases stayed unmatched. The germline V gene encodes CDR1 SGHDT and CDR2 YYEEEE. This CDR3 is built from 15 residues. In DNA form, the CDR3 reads TGTGCCAGCAGCTTCGACAGGGGGCCTGGTGAAAAACTGTTTTTT. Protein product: CASSFDRGPGEKLFF.

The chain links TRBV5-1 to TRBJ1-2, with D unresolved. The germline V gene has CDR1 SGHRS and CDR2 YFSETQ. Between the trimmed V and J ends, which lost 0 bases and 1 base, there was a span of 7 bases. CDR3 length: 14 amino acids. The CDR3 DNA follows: TGCGCCAGCAGCTTGGGTTCGGGTAACTATGGCTACACCTTC. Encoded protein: CASSLGSGNYGYTF.

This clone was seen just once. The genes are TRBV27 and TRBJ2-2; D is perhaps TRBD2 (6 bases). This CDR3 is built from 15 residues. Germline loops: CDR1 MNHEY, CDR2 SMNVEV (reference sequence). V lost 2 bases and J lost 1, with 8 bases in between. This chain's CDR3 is CASSLLSGNTGELFF. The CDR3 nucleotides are TGTGCCAGCAGTTTACTTAGCGGGAACACCGGGGAGCTGTTTTTT.

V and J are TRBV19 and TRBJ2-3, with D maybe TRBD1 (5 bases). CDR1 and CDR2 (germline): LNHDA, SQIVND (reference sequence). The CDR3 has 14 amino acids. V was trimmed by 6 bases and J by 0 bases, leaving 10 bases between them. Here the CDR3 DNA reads TGTGCCAGTAGCCTGAGACAGAGCACAGATACGCAGTATTTT. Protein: CASSLRQSTDTQYF. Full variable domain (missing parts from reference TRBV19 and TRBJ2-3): DGGITQSPKYLFRKEGQNVTLSCEQNLNHDAMYWYRQDPGQGLRLIYYSQIVNDFQKGDIAEGYSVSREKKESFPLTVTSAQKNPTAFYLCASSLRQSTDTQYFGPGTRLTVL.